The source of this T cell receptor (beta chain) is a study of tumor and adjacent non-tumor tissue in lung cancer. General study findings and limits: Tumor TCR diversity, when higher, was linked to shorter survival.

No cell sorting was done before RNA was extracted from the tissue. Distant lung tissue was collected more than 3 cm away from the tumor edge. Chemotherapy-naive patients with new lung cancer underwent thoracic surgery in China, August–late 2014. Comments on this clonotype: The antigen remains unidentified. One end of the junction is discordant with germline, which a read error may explain.

There are 16 residues in the CDR3. TCRbeta libraries were built with three rounds of nested PCR, modified from ARM-PCR. TCRdb processed the multiplex PCR reads anew with MiXCR; each CDR3 protein has one entry. The table lists 80,000 or so distinct CDR3 sequences, roughly 80% of them singletons. The receptor comes from a man in his 60s with non-small cell lung cancer. The specimen sequenced was distant non-tumor lung tissue. The rearrangement uses TRBV12-3 or TRBV12-4 and TRBJ1-5; 7 bases align to TRBD1. The CDR3 nucleotides are TGTGCCAGCAGTCCCCTCGTGACAGGGAGCAATCGGCCCCAGCATTTT. The encoded protein is CASSPLVTGSNRPQHF.